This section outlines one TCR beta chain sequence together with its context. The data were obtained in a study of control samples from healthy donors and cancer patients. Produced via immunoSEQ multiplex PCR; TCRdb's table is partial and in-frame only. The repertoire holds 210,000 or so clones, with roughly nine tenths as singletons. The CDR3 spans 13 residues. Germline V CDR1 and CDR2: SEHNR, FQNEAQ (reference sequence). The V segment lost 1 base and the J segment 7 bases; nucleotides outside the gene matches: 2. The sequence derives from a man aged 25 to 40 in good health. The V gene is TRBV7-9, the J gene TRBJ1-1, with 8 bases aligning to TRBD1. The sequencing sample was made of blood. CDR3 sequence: CASSLGGQDEAFF. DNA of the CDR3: TGTGCCAGCAGCTTAGGGGGACAGGATGAAGCTTTCTTT.